These 20 T cell receptor beta chains were sequenced from one sample in a study of a mutant IDH1 vaccine in newly diagnosed glioma. Regarding time point: week 5, during vaccination. Each dose delivered 300 ug of mutant IDH1 20-mer peptide subcutaneously with imiquimod. The assay was immunoSEQ multiplex PCR, and TCRdb's table has in-frame clones only and misses some. The table records some 60,000 clones, 85% to 90% of them present only once. Their target antigens are unknown. Here the sequenced sample was PBMCs, taken from a glioma patient whose treatment included an IDH1 peptide vaccine. These receptors originate from a middle-aged woman with glioma.

V is TRBV2 and J is TRBJ1-6; D ambiguous. The CDR3 consists of 17 residues. Germline V gene data show CDR1 as SNHLY and CDR2 as FYNNEI. With 5 bases removed from V and 0 bases from J, the gap between germline ends came to 14 bases. CDR3 residues: CASSPSVGSSYNSPLHF. The CDR3 region has the DNA TGTGCCAGCAGTCCCTCAGTGGGGAGCTCCTATAATTCACCCCTCCACTTT. The complete variable domain, with remaining parts taken from reference TRBV2 and TRBJ1-6, reads EPEVTQTPSHQVTQMGQEVILRCVPISNHLYFYWYRQILGQKVEFLVSFYNNEISEKSEIFDDQFSVERPDGSNFTLKIRSTKLEDSAMYFCASSPSVGSSYNSPLHFGNGTRLTVT.

This sequence joins TRBV2 and TRBJ2-2; TRBD2 agrees at 10 bases. V lost 3 bases to trimming and J lost 5 bases; unmatched junction nucleotides: 9. The CDR3 loop spans 17 amino acids. Germline-derived CDR1 and CDR2 are SNHLY and FYNNEI. The CDR3 DNA is TGTGCCAGCAGTGACGGCCAACTAGCGGGGAAGACCGGGGAGCTGTTTTTT. Translating it yields CASSDGQLAGKTGELFF.

In DNA, the CDR3 is TGCAGCGTTGAAGGGGCTAGCGGGAGAGTCGGGGAGCTGTTTTTT. Its translation is CSVEGASGRVGELFF. This chain connects TRBV29-1 to TRBJ2-2; 10 bases map to TRBD2. The CDR3 length is 15 residues. Germline assignment: CDR1 SQVTM and CDR2 ANQGSEA. After removal of 1 base from V and 7 bases from J, the junction contained 6 bases not matched to a gene.

This clone was observed a single time. The chain joins TRBV19 to TRBJ2-1; 10 bases line up with TRBD2. The CDR3 runs 14 residues. The junction had 6 bases not matched to a gene; V was cut back by 5 bases and J by 8 bases. Per germline, CDR1 LNHDA and CDR2 SQIVND (reference sequence). The CDR3 loop reads CASSHPSGRDEQFF. CDR3 DNA: TGTGCCAGTAGTCACCCTAGCGGGAGAGATGAGCAGTTCTTC.

This chain links TRBV27 with TRBJ2-3, with 9 bases lining up with TRBD2. Germline assignment: CDR1 MNHEY and CDR2 SMNVEV (reference sequence). This CDR3 contains 15 residues. Unmatched junction bases numbered 9, after V lost 4 bases and J lost 7 bases. CDR3 in amino acids: CASSSLAGVINTQYF. CDR3 nucleotides: TGTGCCAGCAGTTCATTAGCGGGAGTCATAAATACGCAGTATTTT.

The chain joins TRBV5-4 to TRBJ1-1; D call uncertain. CDR3 size: 14 residues. Germline CDR1 SGHNT, CDR2 YYREEE (reference sequence). Between the trimmed V and J ends, which lost 1 base and 0 bases, there was a span of 7 bases. For the CDR3, the DNA is TGTGCCAGCAGCTTGAGTACGGTGAACACTGAAGCTTTCTTT. It specifies CASSLSTVNTEAFF.

The CDR3, as DNA: TGTGCCAGTAGTACTCAAGTTCGCGAAAAACTGTTTTTT. This codes for CASSTQVREKLFF. This rearrangement joins TRBV19 to TRBJ1-4; unclear D gene. Looked up from germline, CDR1 is LNHDA and CDR2 is SQIVND (reference sequence). The ends were cut back, 4 bases at V and 8 bases at J, with 11 bases in the middle. The CDR3 extends over 13 amino acids. The whole variable domain, filled in from reference TRBV19 and TRBJ1-4, reads DGGITQSPKYLFRKEGQNVTLSCEQNLNHDAMYWYRQDPGQGLRLIYYSQIVNDFQKGDIAEGYSVSREKKESFPLTVTSAQKNPTAFYLCASSTQVREKLFFGSGTQLSVL.

The chain links TRBV4-2 to TRBJ2-5; the D gene is possibly TRBD1 (7 bases). In germline, CDR1 is LGHNA, CDR2 YNFKEQ. V lost 3 bases and J lost 5, with 10 bases in between. This CDR3 is built from 13 residues. CDR3 nucleotide sequence: TGTGCCAGCAGCCATCCAGGGGGGGAGACCCAGTACTTC. It encodes CASSHPGGETQYF.

This clone has just one count. The chain is built from TRBV5-4 and TRBJ2-1; 9 nucleotides match TRBD2. The junction had 9 bases not matched to a gene; V was cut back by 5 bases and J by 3 bases. Germline V gene lookup returns CDR1 SGHNT and CDR2 YYREEE (reference sequence). The CDR3 consists of 16 residues. CDR3 nucleotide sequence: TGTGCCAGCAGTTACTTAGCGGGAGTTGTCTACAATGAGCAGTTCTTC. This sequence encodes CASSYLAGVVYNEQFF.

The chain is built from TRBV5-6 and TRBJ1-1; TRBD1 might be the D (5 bases). The CDR3 totals 13 residues. With 2 bases removed from V and 2 bases from J, the gap between germline ends came to 7 bases. CDR1 is SGHDT, CDR2 YYEEEE, per germline. The CDR3 reads CASSFTGNTEAFF. CDR3 DNA sequence: TGTGCCAGCAGCTTTACAGGTAACACTGAAGCTTTCTTT.

This chain joins TRBV4-3 and TRBJ1-4, with TRBD1 matching 8 bases. The germline gives CDR1 LGHNA, CDR2 YSLEER. There are 19 residues in the CDR3. Losses at the gene ends were 4 bases for V and 0 bases for J; bases not matched to a gene: 13. The CDR3 DNA follows: TGCGCCAGCAGCCTAAGCGGGACAGGCACATTCGCAACTAATGAAAAACTGTTTTTT. Translating gives CASSLSGTGTFATNEKLFF.

Notes on this clone: The germline gene is not matched at one end of the junction; a read error may be the cause. This chain joins TRBV5-5 and TRBJ2-2; 9 positions match TRBD1. The CDR3 runs to 16 residues. Germline CDR1 is SGHKS and CDR2 is YYEKEE (reference sequence). This CDR3 reads CASTLGQGYNTGELFF. As DNA, the CDR3 is TGTGCCAGCACCTTGGGACAGGGTTATAACACCGGGGAGCTGTTTTTT.

The V gene is TRBV29-1, the J gene TRBJ1-1; D remains ambiguous. The ends were cut back, 6 bases at V and 0 bases at J, with 5 bases in the middle. Germline V gene lookup returns CDR1 SQVTM and CDR2 ANQGSEA. The CDR3 covers 11 residues. CDR3 sequence reads: CSVGMNTEAFF. DNA of the CDR3: TGCAGCGTGGGCATGAACACTGAAGCTTTCTTT. Variable domain in full (rest from reference TRBV29-1 and TRBJ1-1): SAVISQKPSRDICQRGTSLTIQCQVDSQVTMMFWYRQQPGQSLTLIATANQGSEATYESGFVIDKFPISRPNLTFSTLTVSNMSPEDSSIYLCSVGMNTEAFFGQGTRLTVV.

The chain combines TRBV2 with TRBJ2-5; 10 bases align to TRBD1. TRBJ2-7 matches the DNA end more closely, so the J call is doubtful. This CDR3 spans 15 amino acids. Per germline, CDR1 SNHLY and CDR2 FYNNEI. The CDR3 sequence is CASKGQGRTWYEQYF. The CDR3 DNA sequence: TGTGCCAGCAAGGGACAGGGGAGAACGTGGTACGAGCAGTACTTC.

This clone was picked up one time. V and J are TRBV6-5 and TRBJ1-2; D possibly corresponds to TRBD1 (5 bases). CDR1 is MNHEY and CDR2 is SVGAGI in the germline V gene. This CDR3 spans 13 amino acids. V was pared by 4 bases and J by 8 bases, with 14 bases between. CDR3 sequence: CASSSGRAGGYTF. The CDR3 DNA reads as TGTGCCAGCAGTTCAGGGAGAGCTGGAGGCTACACCTTC.

The CDR3 DNA follows: TGTGCCAGCAGCCAAGAAGGCCCAGGGCGCAATTCACCCCTCCACTTT. It yields the protein CASSQEGPGRNSPLHF. The J gene is TRBJ1-6, the V gene TRBV4-2, with D perhaps matching TRBD1 (5 bases). The germline V and J ends were trimmed by 0 bases and 7 bases, with 13 bases remaining between them. The CDR3 consists of 16 residues. CDR1 and CDR2 (germline): LGHNA, YNFKEQ.

V gene TRBV5-4 combines with J gene TRBJ2-2; possibly TRBD1 or TRBD2 for D (5 bases each). The germline V gene has CDR1 SGHNT and CDR2 YYREEE (reference sequence). This CDR3 comprises 15 residues. The ends were cut back, 8 bases at V and 0 bases at J, with 14 bases in the middle. CDR3 DNA: TGTGCCAGTTCCACCGGGACGTCGAACACCGGGGAGCTGTTTTTT. It codes for CASSTGTSNTGELFF.

The chain employs TRBV7-9 and TRBJ1-2, with TRBD1 as a possible D gene (6 bases). The length of the CDR3 is 14 residues. Germline CDR1 and CDR2: SEHNR and FQNEAQ (reference sequence). Trimming cost V 3 bases and J 2 bases, with 10 bases left between them. The CDR3 here is CASSFRDNNYGYTF. The DNA for the CDR3 is TGTGCCAGCAGCTTCCGGGACAACAACTATGGCTACACCTTC.

The chain uses TRBV6-5 and TRBJ2-4, with a possible D match to TRBD1 (6 bases). The V end lost 5 bases, the J end lost 7 bases, and 18 bases lay between the germline ends. Looked up from germline, CDR1 is MNHEY and CDR2 is SVGAGI. This CDR3 is built from 15 residues. CDR3 loop: CASSRQGTLRNIQYF. Here the CDR3 DNA reads TGTGCCAGCAGTCGTCAGGGGACACTGCGGAACATTCAGTACTTC.

The chain recombines TRBV7-9 with TRBJ2-3; D is undetermined. Germline lookup yields CDR1 SEHNR and CDR2 FQNEAQ (reference sequence). CDR3 length: 14 amino acids. V dropped 0 bases and J dropped 1 base, with 5 bases sitting between them. The CDR3: CASSLAMGTDTQYF. The CDR3 DNA follows: TGTGCCAGCAGCTTAGCCATGGGCACAGATACGCAGTATTTT.